These T cell receptor beta chains were read from a single sample in a study of chronic HIV infection and antiretroviral therapy. From the 5' RACE reads, TCRdb called clonotypes with MiXCR, one entry per CDR3 protein. The data contain 30,000 to 45,000 distinct CDR3 sequences, roughly 8.2% of them singletons. The specimen sequenced was peripheral blood. These TCRs come from an adult who had HIV and had not received antiretroviral therapy, or was an uninfected healthy control (not recorded which). CDR3s include the opening cysteine and the closing phenylalanine or tryptophan.

V gene	J gene	CDR3 protein
TRBV7-7	TRBJ2-3	CASSLGTGGMDTQYF
TRBV29-1	TRBJ1-3	CSASDGFSGNTIYF
TRBV5-1	TRBJ1-1	CASSLYSETEAFF
TRBV20-1	TRBJ2-7	CSASGTNSYEQYF
TRBV2	TRBJ2-2	CASRGQAHPGELFF
TRBV28	TRBJ2-5	CASRPRDRAVETQYF
TRBV28	TRBJ2-7	CATDGGQGSYEQYF
TRBV29-1	TRBJ1-2	CSADRNYGYTF
TRBV6-4	TRBJ2-1	CASSDSRGGNNEQFF
TRBV5-6	TRBJ1-3	CASSVSYSGNTIYF
TRBV7-3	TRBJ2-7	CASSPGQGAWEQYF
TRBV2	TRBJ2-3	CASSEVLSRNRATDTQYF
TRBV29-1	TRBJ2-2	CSVRTSGSVNTGELFF
TRBV28	TRBJ1-4	CASSPGGPNEKLFF
TRBV9	TRBJ2-2	CASRTGTDNTGELFF
TRBV12-3/TRBV12-4	TRBJ2-5	CASTNGPEETQYF
TRBV3-1	TRBJ2-3	CASSQVARADTQYF
TRBV2	TRBJ2-7	CASRVGTYEQYF
TRBV29-1	TRBJ2-2	CSVVPWGRGTGELFF
TRBV24-1	TRBJ2-3	CATSDGRGTDTQYF
TRBV2	TRBJ1-6	CASSATWDRPSPLHF
TRBV29-1	TRBJ1-5	CSVSGRTGNQPQHF
TRBV20-1	TRBJ2-3	CSARGPGVAGPTDTQYF
TRBV29-1	TRBJ1-3	CSVVSAVGGNTIYF
TRBV21-1	TRBJ2-3	CASSILPGQGGTDTQYF
TRBV10-3	TRBJ1-1	CAISEPAGQVTEAFF
TRBV2	TRBJ1-5	CASTRGGSNQPQHF
TRBV28	TRBJ2-2	CASKQGRAYPGELFF
TRBV9	TRBJ2-7	CASSVGSSGTFYEQYF
TRBV28	TRBJ2-7	CASTGGSSGSSYEQYF
TRBV10-3	TRBJ2-1	CAINSGQGSGEQFF
TRBV15	TRBJ2-5	CATSRDGTSPGIETQYF
TRBV28	TRBJ2-5	CASTQGTGNQETQYF
TRBV29-1	TRBJ1-1	CSVETGENTEAFF
TRBV19	TRBJ2-2	CASSMDRGAGELFF
TRBV2	TRBJ1-1	CASQRDSSNTEAFF
TRBV12-3/TRBV12-4	TRBJ1-1	CASTRGQGSTEAFF
TRBV14	TRBJ2-7	CASSPGTNYEQYF
TRBV5-1	TRBJ2-7	CASSWVSAGLPGEQYF
TRBV5-1	TRBJ2-3	CASSLKGDTQYF
TRBV5-1	TRBJ2-3	CASSLVGEKEYF
TRBV20-1	TRBJ2-2	CSARESEGAGELFF
TRBV6-5	TRBJ2-3	CASSGGTGGGRTDTQYF
TRBV7-8	TRBJ1-5	CASSLSPSGDQPQHF
TRBV2	TRBJ1-1	CASSENEGTEAFF
TRBV29-1	TRBJ2-1	CSAGTSGDAYVQFF
TRBV5-1	TRBJ1-1	CASSPGQGIVEAFF
TRBV4-2	TRBJ2-1	CASSLETSGSYNEQFF
TRBV7-2	TRBJ2-3	CASSLNGDTQYF
TRBV28	TRBJ2-2	CASIRLGGSTGELFF
TRBV29-1	TRBJ1-5	CSIVGQPGQPQHF